Shown below are 16 T cell receptor beta chains from a single sample sequenced in a study of blood T cell repertoires in COVID-19 (dated by TCRdb to 2020 to 2022). Library creation used the immunoSEQ multiplex PCR assay. Sourced from immuneACCESS, this table was stored by TCRdb with only in-frame sequences that have V and J called. A share of the clones is absent; for the studies checked, an unresolved V gene accounts for under half, and the remainder has no known explanation. The sample profile shows about 250,000 clones; roughly 91% of them were found once. The ten largest clonotypes hold 0.99% of the sample. Input material: peripheral blood. These receptors were obtained from a woman between 35 and 50 years old who had recovered from COVID-19.

V and J are TRBV3-1 (or the pseudogene TRBV3-2) and TRBJ1-1, with D perhaps matching TRBD1 (6 bases). The germline CDR1 and CDR2 sequences are LGHDT and YNNKEL (reference sequence). With 1 base removed from V and 5 bases from J, the gap between germline ends came to 11 bases. This CDR3 is built from 14 residues. The CDR3 reads CASSQVPQGTEAFF. The DNA of the CDR3 is TGTGCCAGCAGCCAAGTGCCCCAGGGGACTGAAGCTTTCTTT.

The chain links TRBV30 to TRBJ1-1, with 11 bases that match TRBD1. CDR1 is GTSNPN and CDR2 is SVGIG in the germline V gene (reference sequence). The CDR3 extends over 12 amino acids. The junction had 5 bases not matched to a gene; V was cut back by 3 bases and J by 11 bases. The CDR3 reads CAWSPGQGGAFF. Written as DNA, the CDR3 is TGTGCCTGGAGCCCGGGACAGGGGGGTGCTTTCTTT. The full variable domain, in which reference TRBV30 and TRBJ1-1 provide the parts outside the CDR3, is SQTIHQWPATLVQPVGSPLSLECTVEGTSNPNLYWYRQAAGRGLQLLFYSVGIGQISSEVPQNLSASRPQDRQFILSSKKLLLSDSGFYLCAWSPGQGGAFFGQGTRLTVV.

A single count supports this clone. V is TRBV7-6 and J is TRBJ2-2, with D maybe TRBD2 (7 bases). The CDR3 has 17 residues. With 4 bases removed from V and 0 bases from J, the gap between germline ends came to 15 bases. Germline CDR1 is SGHVS and CDR2 is FNYEAQ. CDR3 in amino acids: CASSWRGPRANTGELFF. CDR3 DNA sequence: TGTGCCAGCAGCTGGCGGGGGCCTCGAGCGAACACCGGGGAGCTGTTTTTT. Combining the CDR3 with reference TRBV7-6 and TRBJ2-2 gives the whole variable domain GAGVSQSPRYKVTKRGQDVALRCDPISGHVSLYWYRQALGQGPEFLTYFNYEAQQDKSGLPNDRFSAERPEGSISTLTIQRTEQRDSAMYRCASSWRGPRANTGELFFGEGSRLTVL.

The chain combines TRBV3-1 (or the pseudogene TRBV3-2) with TRBJ2-1; 7 bases fit TRBD2. V shed 0 bases and J 10 bases; nucleotides not matched to a gene: 6. The CDR3 has 14 amino acids. CDR1 and CDR2 from the germline V gene are LGHDT and YNNKEL (reference sequence). The CDR3 coding sequence is TGTGCCAGCAGCCAAGATGGTGCCGGGGGGGAGCAGTTCTTC. Translating gives CASSQDGAGGEQFF.

This sequence joins TRBV10-3 and TRBJ1-4; 8 nucleotides line up with TRBD1. The CDR3 spans 14 residues. V lost 5 bases and J lost 8; bases outside the gene matches: 7. The germline V gene has CDR1 ENHRY and CDR2 SYGVKD. CDR3 in DNA: TGTGCCATCAGTTCCTCAGGGGGCGCGGAAAAACTGTTTTTT. The encoded protein is CAISSSGGAEKLFF.

The chain has TRBV23-1 and TRBJ2-1; 7 nucleotides align to TRBD1. TRBV23-1 is placed among ORFs of uncertain function. V shed 0 bases and J 4 bases; nucleotides not matched to a gene: 3. The CDR3 extends over 15 amino acids. The CDR3 nucleotides are TGCGCCAGCAGTCAATCGACAGGGCCTTACAATGAGCAGTTCTTC. It codes for CASSQSTGPYNEQFF.

V is TRBV4-1 and J is TRBJ1-2; D is perhaps TRBD1 (5 bases). Germline V lookup: CDR1 MGHRA, CDR2 YSYEKL. V shed 1 base and J shed 8 bases, with 11 bases lying between them. This CDR3 spans 13 amino acids. CDR3 sequence: CASSQGGDWGYTF. In DNA, the CDR3 is TGCGCCAGCAGCCAAGGGGGGGATTGGGGCTACACCTTC.

The chain joins TRBV11-2 to TRBJ2-7, with 13 bases fitting TRBD2. The CDR3 has 15 amino acids. The germline V gene encodes CDR1 SGHAT and CDR2 FQNNGV. V gave up 5 bases and J gave up 6 bases; unmatched junction bases: 7. The CDR3, as DNA: TGTGCCAGCAGCCGAACTAGCGGGAGGGCCCTCGAGCAGTACGTC. Amino acids: CASSRTSGRALEQYV.

The chain joins TRBV6-2 or TRBV6-3 to TRBJ2-5; D is unclear. The CDR3 has 14 amino acids. V lost 5 bases, J lost 7 bases, and 17 bases lay in between. Germline V gene lookup returns CDR1 MNHEY and CDR2 SVGEGT. The CDR3 here is CASSPGTKRGTQYF. In nucleotides, the CDR3 is TGTGCCAGCAGTCCCGGTACCAAAAGAGGGACCCAGTACTTC.

This chain uses TRBV7-2 with TRBJ1-5, with 10 bases lining up with TRBD1. Looked up from germline, CDR1 is SGHTA and CDR2 is FQGNSA. V was pared by 3 bases and J by 3 bases, with 2 bases of the junction left unmatched. This CDR3 has 15 residues. The CDR3 loop reads CASSLGQGINQPQHF. The CDR3 nucleotides read TGTGCCAGCAGCTTGGGACAGGGGATCAATCAGCCCCAGCATTTT.

V and J are TRBV19 and TRBJ1-5, with D uncertain. Trimming shortened V by 4 bases and J by 6 bases, and 10 bases separated the two germline ends. The CDR3 consists of 13 residues. Germline V gene data show CDR1 as LNHDA and CDR2 as SQIVND (reference sequence). The CDR3 region is CASSTSGVQPQHF. In DNA form, the CDR3 reads TGTGCCAGTAGTACCTCCGGGGTTCAGCCCCAGCATTTT. The whole variable domain, remainder taken from reference TRBV19 and TRBJ1-5, is DGGITQSPKYLFRKEGQNVTLSCEQNLNHDAMYWYRQDPGQGLRLIYYSQIVNDFQKGDIAEGYSVSREKKESFPLTVTSAQKNPTAFYLCASSTSGVQPQHFGDGTRLSIL.

The rearrangement uses TRBV5-4 and TRBJ2-6; D possibly corresponds to TRBD2 (5 bases). Trimming shortened V by 4 bases and J by 0 bases, and 8 bases separated the two germline ends. The CDR3 contains 15 residues. Germline values: CDR1 SGHNT, CDR2 YYREEE (reference sequence). In nucleotides, the CDR3 is TGTGCCAGCAGCCCGGGGTTCTCTGGGGCCAACGTCCTGACTTTC. It codes for CASSPGFSGANVLTF.

The V gene is TRBV30, the J gene TRBJ2-5, with 7 bases lining up with TRBD2. The ends lost 1 base at V and 5 bases at J; junction bases unmatched: 7. The CDR3 has 14 amino acids. Germline V lookup: CDR1 GTSNPN, CDR2 SVGIG (reference sequence). The CDR3 protein is CAWSAGGPAETQYF. In DNA form, the CDR3 reads TGTGCCTGGAGTGCGGGAGGCCCCGCCGAGACCCAGTACTTC. The entire variable domain, with the rest obtained from reference TRBV30 and TRBJ2-5, is as follows: SQTIHQWPATLVQPVGSPLSLECTVEGTSNPNLYWYRQAAGRGLQLLFYSVGIGQISSEVPQNLSASRPQDRQFILSSKKLLLSDSGFYLCAWSAGGPAETQYFGPGTRLLVL.

The chain recombines TRBV7-3 with TRBJ2-3; D ambiguous. The CDR3 covers 13 residues. The germline CDR1 and CDR2 sequences are SGHTA and FQGTGA. V lost 8 bases to trimming and J lost 1 base, with 10 bases between them. The DNA of the CDR3 is TGTGCCAGCGGGCCGGATGGCACAGATACGCAGTATTTT. This sequence encodes CASGPDGTDTQYF.

The CDR3 nucleotides are TGTGCCAGCTCACCGGATCGAGGGAGCCAGCAGTTCTTC. It encodes CASSPDRGSQQFF. V gene TRBV18 combines with J gene TRBJ2-1, with D possibly matching TRBD2 (5 bases). CDR1 is KGHSH, CDR2 LQKENI, per germline. The CDR3 runs to 13 residues. V lost 3 bases and J 11 bases, leaving 14 bases between the germline ends.

The chain carries TRBV24-1 and TRBJ1-6; D is perhaps TRBD1 (6 bases). The V gene's germline CDR1 is KGHDR and CDR2 SFDVKD. CDR3 size: 15 residues. With 4 bases removed from V and 9 bases from J, the gap between germline ends came to 15 bases. The CDR3 region is CATSEGAPGASPLHF. The CDR3 DNA reads TGTGCCACCAGTGAGGGGGCCCCCGGGGCTTCACCCCTCCACTTT.